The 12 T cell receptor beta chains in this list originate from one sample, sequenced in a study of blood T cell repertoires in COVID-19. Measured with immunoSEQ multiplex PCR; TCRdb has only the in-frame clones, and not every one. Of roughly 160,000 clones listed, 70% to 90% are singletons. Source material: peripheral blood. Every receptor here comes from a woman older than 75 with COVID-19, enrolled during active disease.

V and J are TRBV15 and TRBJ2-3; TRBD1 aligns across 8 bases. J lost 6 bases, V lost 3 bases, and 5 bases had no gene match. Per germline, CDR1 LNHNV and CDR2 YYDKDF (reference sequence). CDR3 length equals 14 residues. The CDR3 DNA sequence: TGTGCCACCAGCAGGGACAGGGCGGCTGATACGCAGTATTTT. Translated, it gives CATSRDRAADTQYF.

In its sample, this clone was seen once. The CDR3: CASSSPENNEKLFF. CDR3 DNA: TGTGCCAGCAGTAGTCCCGAGAATAATGAAAAACTGTTTTTT. The rearrangement links TRBV6-5 to TRBJ1-4; D unclear. From germline, CDR1 is MNHEY and CDR2 SVGAGI. The V gene lost 5 bases and the J gene lost 4 bases, with 11 bases spanning the gap. The length of the CDR3 is 14 residues.

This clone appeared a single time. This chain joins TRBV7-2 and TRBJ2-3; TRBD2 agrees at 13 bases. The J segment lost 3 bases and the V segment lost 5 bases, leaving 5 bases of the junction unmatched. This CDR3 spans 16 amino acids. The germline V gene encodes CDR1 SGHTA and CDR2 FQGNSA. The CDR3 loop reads CASSPGTSGTTDTQYF. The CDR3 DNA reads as TGTGCCAGCAGCCCTGGGACTAGCGGGACGACAGATACGCAGTATTTT.

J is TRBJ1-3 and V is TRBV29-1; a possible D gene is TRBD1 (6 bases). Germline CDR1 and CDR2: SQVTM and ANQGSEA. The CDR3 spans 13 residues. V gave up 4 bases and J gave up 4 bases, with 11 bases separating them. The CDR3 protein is CSVVWGLGNTIYF. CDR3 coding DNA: TGCAGCGTTGTTTGGGGGCTCGGAAACACCATATATTTT.

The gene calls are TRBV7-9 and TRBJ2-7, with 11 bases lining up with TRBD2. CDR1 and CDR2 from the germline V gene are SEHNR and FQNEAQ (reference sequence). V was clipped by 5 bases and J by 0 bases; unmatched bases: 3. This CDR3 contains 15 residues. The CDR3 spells CASSRLAGSSYEQYF. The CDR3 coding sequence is TGTGCCAGCAGCCGACTAGCGGGGAGCTCCTACGAGCAGTACTTC. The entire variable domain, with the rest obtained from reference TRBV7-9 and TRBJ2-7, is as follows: DTGVSQNPRHKITKRGQNVTFRCDPISEHNRLYWYRQTLGQGPEFLTYFQNEAQLEKSRLLSDRFSAERPKGSFSTLEIQRTEQGDSAMYLCASSRLAGSSYEQYFGPGTRLTVT.

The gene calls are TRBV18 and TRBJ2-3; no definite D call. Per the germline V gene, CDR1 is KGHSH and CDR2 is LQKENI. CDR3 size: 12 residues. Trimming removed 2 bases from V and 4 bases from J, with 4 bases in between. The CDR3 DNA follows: TGTGCCAGCTCACCAGAGGCAGATACGCAGTATTTT. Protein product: CASSPEADTQYF.

The DNA of the CDR3 is TGTGCCAGCTCACCACAGGGGGATGGCTACACCTTC. This encodes CASSPQGDGYTF. This chain joins TRBV18 and TRBJ1-2, with D possibly matching TRBD1 (6 bases). Germline CDR1 KGHSH, CDR2 LQKENI. V was trimmed by 1 base and J by 6 bases, leaving 6 bases between them. This CDR3 is 12 amino acids long.

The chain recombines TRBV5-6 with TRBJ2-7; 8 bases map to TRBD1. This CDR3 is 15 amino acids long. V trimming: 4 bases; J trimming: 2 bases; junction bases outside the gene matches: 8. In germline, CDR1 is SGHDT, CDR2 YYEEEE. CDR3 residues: CASSRQGKGAYEQYF. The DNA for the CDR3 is TGTGCCAGCAGCCGACAGGGGAAAGGGGCCTACGAGCAGTACTTC. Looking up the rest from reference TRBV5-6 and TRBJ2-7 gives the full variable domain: DAGVTQSPTHLIKTRGQQVTLRCSPKSGHDTVSWYQQALGQGPQFIFQYYEEEERQRGNFPDRFSGHQFPNYSSELNVNALLLGDSALYLCASSRQGKGAYEQYFGPGTRLTVT.

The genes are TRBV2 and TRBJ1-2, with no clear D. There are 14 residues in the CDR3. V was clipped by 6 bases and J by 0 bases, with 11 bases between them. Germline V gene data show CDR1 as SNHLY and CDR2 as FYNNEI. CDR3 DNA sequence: TGTGCCAGCAGGATGAGAGATGCTAACTATGGCTACACCTTC. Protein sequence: CASRMRDANYGYTF.

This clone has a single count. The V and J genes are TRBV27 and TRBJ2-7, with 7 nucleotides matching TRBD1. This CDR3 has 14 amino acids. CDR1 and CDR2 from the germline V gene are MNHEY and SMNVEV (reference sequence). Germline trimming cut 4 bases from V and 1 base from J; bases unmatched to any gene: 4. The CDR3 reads CASSSDRRSYEQYF. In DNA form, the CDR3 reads TGTGCCAGCAGTTCGGACAGGCGGTCCTACGAGCAGTACTTC.

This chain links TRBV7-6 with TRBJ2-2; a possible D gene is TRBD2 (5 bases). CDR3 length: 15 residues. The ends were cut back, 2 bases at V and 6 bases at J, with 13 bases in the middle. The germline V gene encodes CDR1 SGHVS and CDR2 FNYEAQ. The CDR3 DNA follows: TGTGCCAGCAGCTTATTAGCTAGCCCCCCCGGGGAGCTGTTTTTT. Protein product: CASSLLASPPGELFF.

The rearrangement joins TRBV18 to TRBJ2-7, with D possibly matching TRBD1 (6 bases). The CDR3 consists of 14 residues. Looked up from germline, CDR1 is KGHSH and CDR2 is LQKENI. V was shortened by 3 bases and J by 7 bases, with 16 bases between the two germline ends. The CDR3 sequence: CASSPLGALEEQYF. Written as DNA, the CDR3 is TGTGCCAGCTCACCCCTGGGGGCCCTTGAAGAGCAGTACTTC.